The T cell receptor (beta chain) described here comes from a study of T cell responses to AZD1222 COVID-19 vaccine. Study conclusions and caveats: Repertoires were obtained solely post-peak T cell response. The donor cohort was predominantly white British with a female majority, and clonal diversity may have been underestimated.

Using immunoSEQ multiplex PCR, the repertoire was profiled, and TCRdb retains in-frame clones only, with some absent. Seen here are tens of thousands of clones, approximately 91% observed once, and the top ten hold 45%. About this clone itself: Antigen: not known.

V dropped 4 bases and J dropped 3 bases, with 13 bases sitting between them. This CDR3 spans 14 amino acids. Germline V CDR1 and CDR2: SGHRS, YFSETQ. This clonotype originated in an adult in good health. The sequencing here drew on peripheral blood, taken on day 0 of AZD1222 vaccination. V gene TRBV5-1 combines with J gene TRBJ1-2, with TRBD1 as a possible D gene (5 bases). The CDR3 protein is CASSPSGGDYGYTF. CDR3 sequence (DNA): TGCGCCAGCAGCCCCTCGGGGGGGGACTATGGCTACACCTTC.